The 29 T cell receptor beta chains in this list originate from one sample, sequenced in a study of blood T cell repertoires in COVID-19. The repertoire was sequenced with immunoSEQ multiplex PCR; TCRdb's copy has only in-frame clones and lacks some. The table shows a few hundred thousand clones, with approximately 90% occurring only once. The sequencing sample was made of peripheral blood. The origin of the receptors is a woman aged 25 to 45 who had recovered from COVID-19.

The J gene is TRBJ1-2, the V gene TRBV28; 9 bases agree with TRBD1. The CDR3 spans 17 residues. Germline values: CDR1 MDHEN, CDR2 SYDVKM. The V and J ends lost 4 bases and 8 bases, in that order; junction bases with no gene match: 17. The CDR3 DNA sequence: TGTGCCAGCAGTTCTCCCGGGACAGGGTGGGCGGTATGGGGCTACACCTTC. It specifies CASSSPGTGWAVWGYTF.

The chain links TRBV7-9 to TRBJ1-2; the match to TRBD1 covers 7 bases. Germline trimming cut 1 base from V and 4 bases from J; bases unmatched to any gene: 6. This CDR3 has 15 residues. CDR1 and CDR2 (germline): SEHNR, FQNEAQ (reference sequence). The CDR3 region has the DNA TGTGCCAGCAGCTTAGGGGCCGGGACAGCCTATGGCTACACCTTC. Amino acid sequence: CASSLGAGTAYGYTF.

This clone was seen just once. CDR3 in DNA: TGTGCCAGCAAGGCTACAGGGGGCACCTACGAGCAGTACTTC. Its translation is CASKATGGTYEQYF. The rearrangement uses TRBV6-5 and TRBJ2-7, with 9 bases identical to TRBD1. CDR3 length: 14 amino acids. Unmatched junction bases numbered 6, after V lost 7 bases and J lost 2 bases. CDR1 MNHEY and CDR2 SVGAGI come from the germline V gene.

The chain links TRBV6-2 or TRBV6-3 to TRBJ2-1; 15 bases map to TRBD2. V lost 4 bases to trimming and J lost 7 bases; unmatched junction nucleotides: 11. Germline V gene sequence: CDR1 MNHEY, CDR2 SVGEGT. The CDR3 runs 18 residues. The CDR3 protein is CASSSRTSGGAVGNEQFF. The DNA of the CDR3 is TGTGCCAGCAGTTCACGGACTAGCGGGGGGGCGGTAGGTAATGAGCAGTTCTTC.

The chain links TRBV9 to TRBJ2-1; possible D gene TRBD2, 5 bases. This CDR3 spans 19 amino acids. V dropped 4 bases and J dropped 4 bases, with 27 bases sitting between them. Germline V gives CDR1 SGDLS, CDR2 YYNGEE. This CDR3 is CASSPEGVRAQRNYNEQFF. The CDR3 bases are TGTGCCAGCAGCCCCGAGGGAGTGCGGGCCCAACGAAATTACAATGAGCAGTTCTTC.

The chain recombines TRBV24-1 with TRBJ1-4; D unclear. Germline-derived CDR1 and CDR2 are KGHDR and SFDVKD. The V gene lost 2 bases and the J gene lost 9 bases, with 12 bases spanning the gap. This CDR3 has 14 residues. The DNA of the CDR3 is TGTGCCACCAGTGATTCGGAGACCCGGCAAAAACTGTTTTTT. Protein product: CATSDSETRQKLFF.

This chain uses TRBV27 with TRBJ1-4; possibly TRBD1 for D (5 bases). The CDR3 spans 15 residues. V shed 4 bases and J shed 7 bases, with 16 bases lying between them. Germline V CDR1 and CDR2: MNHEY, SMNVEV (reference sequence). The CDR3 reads CASSSQGGRIEKLFF. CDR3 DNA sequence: TGTGCCAGCAGTTCCCAGGGAGGGAGGATTGAAAAACTGTTTTTT.

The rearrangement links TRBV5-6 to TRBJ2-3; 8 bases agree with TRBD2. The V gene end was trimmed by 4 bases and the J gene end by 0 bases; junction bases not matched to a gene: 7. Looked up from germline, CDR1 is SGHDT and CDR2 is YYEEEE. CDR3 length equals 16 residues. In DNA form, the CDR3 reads TGTGCCAGCAGCCGCTATAGCGGGACAAGCACAGATACGCAGTATTTT. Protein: CASSRYSGTSTDTQYF. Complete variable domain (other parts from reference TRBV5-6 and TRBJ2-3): DAGVTQSPTHLIKTRGQQVTLRCSPKSGHDTVSWYQQALGQGPQFIFQYYEEEERQRGNFPDRFSGHQFPNYSSELNVNALLLGDSALYLCASSRYSGTSTDTQYFGPGTRLTVL.

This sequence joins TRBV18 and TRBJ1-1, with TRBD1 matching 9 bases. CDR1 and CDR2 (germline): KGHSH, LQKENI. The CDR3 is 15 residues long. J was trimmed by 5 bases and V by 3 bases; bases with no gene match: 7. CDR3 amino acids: CASSPAQGAGTEAFF. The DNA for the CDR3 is TGTGCCAGCTCACCGGCACAGGGGGCTGGAACTGAAGCTTTCTTT.

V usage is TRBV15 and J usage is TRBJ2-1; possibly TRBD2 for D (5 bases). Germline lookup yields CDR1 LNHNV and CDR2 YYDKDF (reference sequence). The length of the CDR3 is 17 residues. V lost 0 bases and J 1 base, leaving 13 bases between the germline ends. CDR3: CATSRDPRAASYNEQFF. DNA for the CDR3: TGTGCCACCAGCAGAGATCCGAGGGCAGCGTCCTACAATGAGCAGTTCTTC.

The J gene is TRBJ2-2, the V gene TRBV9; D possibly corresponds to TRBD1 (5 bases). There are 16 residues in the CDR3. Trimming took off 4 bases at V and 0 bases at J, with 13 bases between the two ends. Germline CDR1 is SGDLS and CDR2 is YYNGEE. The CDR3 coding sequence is TGTGCCAGCAGCCAGGGCGTGGCGGCGAACACCGGGGAGCTGTTTTTT. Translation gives CASSQGVAANTGELFF.

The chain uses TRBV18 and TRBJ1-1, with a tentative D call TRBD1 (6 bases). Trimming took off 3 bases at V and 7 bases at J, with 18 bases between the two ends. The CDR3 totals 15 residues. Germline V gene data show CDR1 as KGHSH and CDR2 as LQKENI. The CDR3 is CASSPHPLPTGEAFF. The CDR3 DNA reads TGTGCCAGCTCACCGCACCCCCTCCCGACAGGTGAAGCTTTCTTT.

CDR3 protein: CASSPYYEQFF. The CDR3 DNA reads TGTGCCAGCAGCCCCTATTATGAGCAGTTCTTC. The chain uses TRBV6-5 and TRBJ2-1, with unresolved D. V gave up 6 bases and J gave up 8 bases, with 8 bases separating them. The germline V gene encodes CDR1 MNHEY and CDR2 SVGAGI. The CDR3 length is 11 residues.

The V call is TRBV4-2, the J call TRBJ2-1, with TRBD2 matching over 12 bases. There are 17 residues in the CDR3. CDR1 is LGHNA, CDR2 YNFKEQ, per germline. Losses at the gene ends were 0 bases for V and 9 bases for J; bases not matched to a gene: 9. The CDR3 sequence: CASSQDGRLAGGREQFF. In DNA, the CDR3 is TGTGCCAGCAGCCAAGATGGGAGGCTAGCGGGGGGGCGTGAGCAGTTCTTC.

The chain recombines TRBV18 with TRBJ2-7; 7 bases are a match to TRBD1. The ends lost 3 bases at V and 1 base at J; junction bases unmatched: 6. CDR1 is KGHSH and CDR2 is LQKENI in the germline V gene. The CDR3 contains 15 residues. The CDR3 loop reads CASSPGPGQSYEQYF. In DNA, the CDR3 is TGTGCCAGCTCACCGGGCCCGGGACAGTCCTACGAGCAGTACTTC.

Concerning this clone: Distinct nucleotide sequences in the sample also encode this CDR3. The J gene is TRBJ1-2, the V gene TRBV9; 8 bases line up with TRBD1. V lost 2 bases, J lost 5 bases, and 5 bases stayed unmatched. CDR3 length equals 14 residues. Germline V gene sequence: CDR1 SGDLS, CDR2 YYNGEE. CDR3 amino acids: CASSVGQGAYGYTF. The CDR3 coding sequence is TGTGCCAGCAGCGTTGGTCAGGGGGCGTATGGCTACACCTTC.

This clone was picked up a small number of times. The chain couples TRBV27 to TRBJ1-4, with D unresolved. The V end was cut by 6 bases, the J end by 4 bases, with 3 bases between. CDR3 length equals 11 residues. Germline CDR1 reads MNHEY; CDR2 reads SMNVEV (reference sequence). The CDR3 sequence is CASRSNEKLFF. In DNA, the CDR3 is TGTGCCAGCAGGAGTAATGAAAAACTGTTTTTT.

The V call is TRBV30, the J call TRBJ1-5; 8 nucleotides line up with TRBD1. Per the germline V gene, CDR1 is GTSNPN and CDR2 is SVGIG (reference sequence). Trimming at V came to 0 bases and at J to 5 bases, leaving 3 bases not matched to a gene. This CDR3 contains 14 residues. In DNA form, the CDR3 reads TGTGCCTGGAGTGTTTCGACAGGGGATCAGCCCCAGCATTTT. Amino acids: CAWSVSTGDQPQHF.

Written as DNA, the CDR3 is TGTGCCAGCTCACCGAGGGACTACGAGCAGTACTTC. Amino acids: CASSPRDYEQYF. The rearrangement joins TRBV18 to TRBJ2-7, with D possibly matching TRBD2 (5 bases). CDR3 size: 12 residues. Germline-derived CDR1 and CDR2 are KGHSH and LQKENI. Between the trimmed V and J ends, which lost 3 bases and 3 bases, there was a span of 6 bases.

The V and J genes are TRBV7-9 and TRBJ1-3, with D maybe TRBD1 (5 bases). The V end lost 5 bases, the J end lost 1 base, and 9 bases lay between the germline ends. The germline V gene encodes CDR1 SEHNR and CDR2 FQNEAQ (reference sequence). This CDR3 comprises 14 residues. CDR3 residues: CASSPGTSGNTIYF. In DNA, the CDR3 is TGTGCCAGCAGCCCGGGGACTTCTGGAAACACCATATATTTT.

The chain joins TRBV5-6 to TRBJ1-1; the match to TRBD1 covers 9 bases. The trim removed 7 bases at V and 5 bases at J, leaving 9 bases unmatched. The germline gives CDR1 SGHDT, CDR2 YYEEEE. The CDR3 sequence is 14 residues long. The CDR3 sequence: CASVFGTGMTEAFF. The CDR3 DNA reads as TGTGCCAGCGTTTTCGGGACAGGGATGACTGAAGCTTTCTTT.

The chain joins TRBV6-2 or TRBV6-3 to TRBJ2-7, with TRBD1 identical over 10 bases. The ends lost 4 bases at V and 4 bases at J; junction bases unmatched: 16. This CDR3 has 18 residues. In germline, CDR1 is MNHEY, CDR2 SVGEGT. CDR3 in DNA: TGTGCCAGCAGTTGGAATACGGAGGGGACAGGGGACTTTTACGAGCAGTACTTC. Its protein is CASSWNTEGTGDFYEQYF.

The CDR3 region has the DNA TGTGCCAGCAGCGCGCGGGCCGATACGCAGTATTTT. Its translation is CASSARADTQYF. The chain couples TRBV6-5 to TRBJ2-3, with a weak D call TRBD2 (5 bases). In germline, CDR1 is MNHEY, CDR2 SVGAGI. The CDR3 loop spans 12 amino acids. Deletions cut 6 bases from V and 6 bases from J, with 10 bases between.

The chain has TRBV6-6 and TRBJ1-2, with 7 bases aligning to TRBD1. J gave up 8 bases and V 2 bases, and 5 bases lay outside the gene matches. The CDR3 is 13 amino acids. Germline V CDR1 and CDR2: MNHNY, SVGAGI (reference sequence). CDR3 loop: CASSYEGAPGYTF. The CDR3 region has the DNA TGTGCCAGCAGTTACGAGGGGGCGCCAGGCTACACCTTC.

CDR3 nucleotides: TGTGCCAGCAGCCAGAAAACTAACTATGGCTACACCTTC. This translates into CASSQKTNYGYTF. This chain connects TRBV5-6 to TRBJ1-2; D ambiguous. Between the trimmed V and J ends, which lost 4 bases and 0 bases, there was a span of 7 bases. The CDR3 extends over 13 amino acids. Germline-derived CDR1 and CDR2 are SGHDT and YYEEEE.

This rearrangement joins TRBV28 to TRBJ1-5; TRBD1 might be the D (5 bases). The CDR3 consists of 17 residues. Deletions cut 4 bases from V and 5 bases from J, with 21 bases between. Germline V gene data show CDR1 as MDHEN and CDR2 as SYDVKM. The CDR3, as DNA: TGTGCCAGCAGTTCCCGTCAATTAACAGGAACCCATCAGCCCCAGCATTTT. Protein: CASSSRQLTGTHQPQHF.

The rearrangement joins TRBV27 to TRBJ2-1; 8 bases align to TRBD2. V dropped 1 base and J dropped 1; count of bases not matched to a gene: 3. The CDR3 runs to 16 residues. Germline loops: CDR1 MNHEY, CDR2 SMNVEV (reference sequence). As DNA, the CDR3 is TGTGCCAGCAGTTTATTAGCGGGGAGATCCTACAATGAGCAGTTCTTC. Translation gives CASSLLAGRSYNEQFF.

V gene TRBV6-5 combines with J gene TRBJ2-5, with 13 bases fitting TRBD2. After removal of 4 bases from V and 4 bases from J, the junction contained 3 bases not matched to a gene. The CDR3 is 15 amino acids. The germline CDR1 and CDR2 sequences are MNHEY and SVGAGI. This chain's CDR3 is CASSWTSGGPETQYF. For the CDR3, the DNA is TGTGCCAGCAGTTGGACTAGCGGGGGTCCAGAGACCCAGTACTTC.

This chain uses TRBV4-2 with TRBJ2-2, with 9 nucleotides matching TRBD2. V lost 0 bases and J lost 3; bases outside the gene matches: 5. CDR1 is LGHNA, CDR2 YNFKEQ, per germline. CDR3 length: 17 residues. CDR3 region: CASSQDGRGGDTGELFF. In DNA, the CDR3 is TGTGCCAGCAGCCAAGATGGTCGCGGGGGGGACACCGGGGAGCTGTTTTTT.